This T cell receptor beta chain was found in a study of cytomegalovirus exposure and HLA in healthy donors. Study findings and constraints: When analyzed later, a missense DCLRE1C variant was found to be linked to TCR beta V- and J-gene trimming. By HLA locus, TCR association rates varied in a later analysis, with DRB1 showing the most and HLA-C the fewest.

Researchers ran the PCR with 60 Vbeta and 13 Jbeta primers. Measured with immunoSEQ multiplex PCR; TCRdb has only the in-frame clones, and not every one. The sample table sets out roughly 39,000 clones. The germline CDR1 and CDR2 sequences are ENHRY and SYGVKD. Trimming cost V 10 bases and J 0 bases; bases outside gene matches: 7. The CDR3 loop spans 15 amino acids. Comments on this clone: What it recognizes is unknown.

The chain couples TRBV10-3 to TRBJ2-2; 8 nucleotides align to TRBD2. The sequenced material came from PBMCs. This TCR was sampled from a woman aged 25 to 45 in good health and CMV-seropositive. CDR3 loop: CATRSGGTNTGELFF. CDR3 DNA: TGTGCCACCCGATCGGGAGGGACGAACACCGGGGAGCTGTTTTTT.